These T cell receptor beta chains were read from a single sample in a study of shared clonotypes between healthy human individuals. Using immunoSEQ multiplex PCR, the repertoire was profiled, and TCRdb retains in-frame clones only, with some absent. This sample yields around 560,000 clones, of which 95% are seen a single time; over 0.1% belongs to the top ten. Sequenced sample: naive CD8+ T cells sorted from blood. The receptors were gathered from a woman aged 25 to 39 in good health. CDR3s include the opening cysteine and the closing phenylalanine or tryptophan. A D gene is named only where the DNA matches it firmly. Some rows have no size entry. The others give once, few or many, or a class for an expanded clone.

CASSSTSGNSYEQYF,TGTGCCAGCAGTTCCACTAGCGGCAACTCCTACGAGCAGTACTTC,TRBV11-2,15,.,TRBJ2-7,TRBD2
CSVDRDRENYGYTF,TGCAGCGTTGATAGGGACAGGGAGAACTATGGCTACACCTTC,TRBV29-1,14,.,TRBJ1-2,TRBD1
CASSIAGPYNEQFF,TGTGCCAGCAGCATAGCGGGCCCATACAATGAGCAGTTCTTC,TRBV13,14,.,TRBJ2-1,TRBD2
CASGFSGDYNEQFF,TGTGCCAGCGGCTTCTCCGGGGATTACAATGAGCAGTTCTTC,TRBV27,14,.,TRBJ2-1,.
CASSRQGGGTEAFF,TGTGCCAGCAGTCGACAGGGCGGTGGCACTGAAGCTTTCTTT,TRBV28,14,.,TRBJ1-1,TRBD1
CASSLGPGLWNTEAFF,TGTGCCAGCAGCTTAGGCCCTGGACTATGGAACACTGAAGCTTTCTTT,TRBV11-2,16,.,TRBJ1-1,.
CASSLAGGEQYF,TGTGCCAGCAGCTTAGCGGGGGGCGAGCAGTACTTC,TRBV7-9,12,.,TRBJ2-7,.
CASSFIPGQGLSEQYF,TGTGCCAGCAGTTTTATTCCGGGACAGGGTTTGTCCGAGCAGTACTTC,TRBV28,16,.,TRBJ2-7,TRBD1
CASSLRLATYNEQFF,TGTGCCAGCAGCTTACGACTAGCGACCTACAATGAGCAGTTCTTC,TRBV5-4,15,.,TRBJ2-1,TRBD2
CASSFSRGNEKLFF,TGTGCCAGCAGCTTTTCAAGGGGTAATGAAAAACTGTTTTTT,TRBV7-9,14,.,TRBJ1-4,.
CASSFPGTSGFFNEQFF,TGTGCCAGCAGCTTCCCCGGGACTAGCGGCTTTTTCAATGAGCAGTTCTTC,TRBV11-3,17,.,TRBJ2-1,TRBD2
CASSFHSGLAGEFEQYF,TGTGCCAGTAGTTTCCACTCCGGACTAGCGGGAGAATTCGAGCAGTACTTC,TRBV19,17,.,TRBJ2-7,TRBD2
CAKPGLAGIQETQYF,TGTGCCAAGCCGGGACTAGCGGGGATCCAAGAGACCCAGTACTTC,TRBV2,15,.,TRBJ2-5,TRBD2
CASSLGQDYEQYF,TGTGCCAGCAGTCTGGGACAGGACTACGAGCAGTACTTC,TRBV28,13,.,TRBJ2-7,TRBD1
CASSGTGGIYGYTF,TGTGCCAGCAGCGGTACAGGGGGAATCTATGGCTACACCTTC,TRBV7-9,14,.,TRBJ1-2,TRBD1
CASSPGSRGYEQYF,TGTGCCAGTAGTCCGGGCAGCAGGGGCTACGAGCAGTACTTC,TRBV19,14,.,TRBJ2-7,.
CASSAPGHAYEQYF,TGTGCCAGCAGCGCTCCGGGACACGCCTACGAGCAGTACTTC,TRBV9,14,.,TRBJ2-7,.
CSVEAEYEQYF,TGCAGCGTTGAAGCCGAGTACGAGCAGTACTTC,TRBV29-1,11,.,TRBJ2-7,.
CASSVDVGGYEQYF,TGTGCCAGCAGCGTAGATGTCGGGGGTTACGAGCAGTACTTC,TRBV9,14,.,TRBJ2-7,.
CASSRRRGGTNEKLFF,TGCGCCAGCAGCCGCCGACGGGGGGGCACTAATGAAAAACTGTTTTTT,TRBV4-1,16,.,TRBJ1-4,.
CASSSRTEYSYEQYF,TGTGCCAGCAGCTCCAGGACCGAATACTCCTACGAGCAGTACTTC,TRBV5-6,15,once,TRBJ2-7,.
CASSYQTTSGTEQFF,TGTGCCAGCAGTTACCAAACGACTAGCGGGACTGAGCAGTTCTTC,TRBV6-5,15,.,TRBJ2-1,TRBD2
CASSYTSAHEQFF,TGTGCCAGCAGCTACACTAGCGCCCATGAGCAGTTCTTC,TRBV28,13,.,TRBJ2-1,TRBD2
CASSFRTGGNYGYTF,TGTGCCAGCAGTTTCAGGACAGGGGGTAACTATGGCTACACCTTC,TRBV28,15,.,TRBJ1-2,TRBD1
CASSNLGLAGGPSEQYF,TGTGCCAGCAGCAATCTCGGACTAGCGGGAGGGCCATCCGAGCAGTACTTC,TRBV12-1,17,.,TRBJ2-7,.
CASSRTFGTSNQPQHF,TGTGCCAGCAGCAGAACATTCGGGACCTCTAATCAGCCCCAGCATTTT,TRBV5-6,16,once,TRBJ1-5,.
CASSSGMSSYEQYF,TGTGCCAGCAGTTCCGGGATGAGCTCCTACGAGCAGTACTTC,TRBV27,14,.,TRBJ2-7,.
CASRHTQRYEQYF,TGTGCCAGCAGACACACTCAGCGTTACGAGCAGTACTTC,TRBV14,13,.,TRBJ2-7,.
CATSRDHASGRDQETQYF,TGTGCCACCAGCAGGGATCACGCTAGCGGGAGGGATCAAGAGACCCAGTACTTC,TRBV15,18,.,TRBJ2-5,TRBD2
CASSQDHLTGFKTGELFF,TGCGCCAGCAGCCAAGATCACCTGACAGGGTTCAAGACCGGGGAGCTGTTTTTT,TRBV4-1,18,.,TRBJ2-2,TRBD1
CASSEGLAVYEQFF,TGTGCCAGCAGTGAGGGACTAGCTGTCTATGAGCAGTTCTTC,TRBV6-4,14,once,TRBJ2-1,TRBD2
CASAPPDNHEQYF,TGTGCCAGCGCTCCCCCGGACAACCACGAGCAGTACTTC,TRBV6-5,13,.,TRBJ2-7,.
CASSNPLAGAEQYF,TGCGCCAGCAGCAACCCCCTAGCGGGAGCCGAGCAGTACTTC,TRBV4-1,14,.,TRBJ2-7,TRBD2
CASSKWVSSGRADDEQFF,TGTGCCAGCAGTAAGTGGGTCTCTAGCGGGAGGGCCGACGATGAGCAGTTCTTC,TRBV2,18,.,TRBJ2-1,TRBD2
CASSLYSGSNQPQHF,TGTGCCAGCAGTTTATATTCGGGTAGCAATCAGCCCCAGCATTTT,TRBV27,15,.,TRBJ1-5,.